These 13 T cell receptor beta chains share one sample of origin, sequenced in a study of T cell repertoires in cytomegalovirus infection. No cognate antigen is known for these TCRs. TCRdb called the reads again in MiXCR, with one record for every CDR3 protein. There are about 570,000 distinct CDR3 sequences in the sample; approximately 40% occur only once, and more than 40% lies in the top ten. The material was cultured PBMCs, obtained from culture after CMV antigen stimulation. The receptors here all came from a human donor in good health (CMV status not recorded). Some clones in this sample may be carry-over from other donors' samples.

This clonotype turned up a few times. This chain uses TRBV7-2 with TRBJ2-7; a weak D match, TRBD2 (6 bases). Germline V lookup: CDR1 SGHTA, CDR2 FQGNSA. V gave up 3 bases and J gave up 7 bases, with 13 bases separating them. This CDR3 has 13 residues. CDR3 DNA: TGTGCCAGCAGCTTTTCGCGGGATTGGGAGCAGTACTTC. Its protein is CASSFSRDWEQYF.

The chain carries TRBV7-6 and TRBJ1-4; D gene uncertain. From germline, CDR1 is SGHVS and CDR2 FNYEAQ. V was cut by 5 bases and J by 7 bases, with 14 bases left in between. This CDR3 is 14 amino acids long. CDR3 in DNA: TGTGCCAGCAGCCCTGGGATGGGCCGTGAAAAACTGTTTTTT. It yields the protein CASSPGMGREKLFF.

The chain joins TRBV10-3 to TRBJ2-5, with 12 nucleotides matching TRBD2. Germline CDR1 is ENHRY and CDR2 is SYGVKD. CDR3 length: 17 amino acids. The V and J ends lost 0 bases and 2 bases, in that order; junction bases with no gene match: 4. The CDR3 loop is CAISESRTSGAQETQYF. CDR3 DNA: TGTGCCATCAGTGAGTCCCGGACTAGCGGGGCTCAAGAGACCCAGTACTTC.

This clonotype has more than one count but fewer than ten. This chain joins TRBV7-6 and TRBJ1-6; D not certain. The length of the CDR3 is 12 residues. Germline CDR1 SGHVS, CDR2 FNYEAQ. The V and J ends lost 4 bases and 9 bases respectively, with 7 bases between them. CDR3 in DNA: TGTGCCAGCAGCTCCGGAGGTTCACCCCTCCACTTT. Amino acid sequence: CASSSGGSPLHF.

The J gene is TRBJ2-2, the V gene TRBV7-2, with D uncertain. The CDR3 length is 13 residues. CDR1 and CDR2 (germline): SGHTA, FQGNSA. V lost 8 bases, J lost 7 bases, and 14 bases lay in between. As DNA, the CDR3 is TGTGCCAGCGCCTCGGTTAGGATCGGGGAGCTGTTTTTT. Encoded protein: CASASVRIGELFF.

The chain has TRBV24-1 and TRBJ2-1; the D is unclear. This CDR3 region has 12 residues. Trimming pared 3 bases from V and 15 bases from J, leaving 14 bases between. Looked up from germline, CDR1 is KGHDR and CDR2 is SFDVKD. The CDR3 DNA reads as TGTGCCACCAGTGATGGACCGTTTGGTCCGTTCTTC. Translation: CATSDGPFGPFF.

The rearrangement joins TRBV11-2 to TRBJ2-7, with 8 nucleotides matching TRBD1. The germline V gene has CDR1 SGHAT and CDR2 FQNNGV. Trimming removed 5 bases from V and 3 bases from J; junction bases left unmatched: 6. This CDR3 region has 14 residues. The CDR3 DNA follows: TGTGCCAGCAGCGACAGGGGTTACTTCTACGAGCAGTACTTC. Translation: CASSDRGYFYEQYF.

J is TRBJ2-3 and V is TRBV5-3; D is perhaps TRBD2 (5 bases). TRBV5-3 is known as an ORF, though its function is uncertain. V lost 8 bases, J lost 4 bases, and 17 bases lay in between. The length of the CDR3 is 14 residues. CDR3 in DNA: TGTGCCAGCAGCCCGACGTTGGAGGCAGATACGCAGTATTTT. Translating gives CASSPTLEADTQYF.

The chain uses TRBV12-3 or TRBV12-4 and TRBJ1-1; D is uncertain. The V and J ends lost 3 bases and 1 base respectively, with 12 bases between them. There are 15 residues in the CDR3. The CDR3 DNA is TGTGCCAGCAGTTTCCGGGCCGCCGGGAACACTGAAGCTTTCTTT. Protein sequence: CASSFRAAGNTEAFF.

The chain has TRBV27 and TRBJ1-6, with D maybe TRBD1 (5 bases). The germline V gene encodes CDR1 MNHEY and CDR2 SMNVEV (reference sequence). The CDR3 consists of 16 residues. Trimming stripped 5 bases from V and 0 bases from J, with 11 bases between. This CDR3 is CASSQDISSYNSPLHF. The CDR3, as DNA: TGTGCCAGCAGTCAGGACATTAGCTCCTATAATTCACCCCTCCACTTT.

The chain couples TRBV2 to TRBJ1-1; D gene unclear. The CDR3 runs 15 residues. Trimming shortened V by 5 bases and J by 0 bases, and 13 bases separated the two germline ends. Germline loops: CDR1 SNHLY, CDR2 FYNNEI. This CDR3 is CASSPREGLNTEAFF. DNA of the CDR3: TGTGCCAGCAGTCCTCGGGAGGGTCTGAACACTGAAGCTTTCTTT.

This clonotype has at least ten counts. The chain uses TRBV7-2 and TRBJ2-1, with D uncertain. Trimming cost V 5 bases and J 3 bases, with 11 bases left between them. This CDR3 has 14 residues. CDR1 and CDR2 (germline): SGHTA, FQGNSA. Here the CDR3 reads CASSVDGFYNEQFF. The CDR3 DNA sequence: TGTGCCAGCAGCGTAGATGGCTTCTACAATGAGCAGTTCTTC.

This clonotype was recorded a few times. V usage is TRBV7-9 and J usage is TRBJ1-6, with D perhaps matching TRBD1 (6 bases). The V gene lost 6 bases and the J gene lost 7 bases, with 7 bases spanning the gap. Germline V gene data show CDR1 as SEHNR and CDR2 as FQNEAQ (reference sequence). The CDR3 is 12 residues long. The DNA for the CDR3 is TGTGCCAGCAGACAGGGAAATTCACCCCTCCACTTT. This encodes CASRQGNSPLHF.